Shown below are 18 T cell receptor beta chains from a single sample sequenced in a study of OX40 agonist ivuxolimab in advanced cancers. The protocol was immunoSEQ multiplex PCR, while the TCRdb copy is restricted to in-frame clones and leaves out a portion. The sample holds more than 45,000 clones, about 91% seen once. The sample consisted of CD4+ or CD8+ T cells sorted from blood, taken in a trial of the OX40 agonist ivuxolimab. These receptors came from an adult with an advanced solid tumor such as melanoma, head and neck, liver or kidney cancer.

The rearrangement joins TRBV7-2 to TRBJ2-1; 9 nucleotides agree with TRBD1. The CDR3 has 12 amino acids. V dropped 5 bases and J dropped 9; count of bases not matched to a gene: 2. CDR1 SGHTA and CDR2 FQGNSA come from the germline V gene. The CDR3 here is CASSVQGAEQFF. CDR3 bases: TGTGCCAGCAGCGTACAGGGGGCTGAGCAGTTCTTC.

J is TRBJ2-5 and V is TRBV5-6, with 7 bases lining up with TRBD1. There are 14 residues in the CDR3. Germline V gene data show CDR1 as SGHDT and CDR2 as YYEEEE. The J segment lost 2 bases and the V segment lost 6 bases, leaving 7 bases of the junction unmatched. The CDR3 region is CASTIGTAQETQYF. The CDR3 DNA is TGTGCCAGCACCATCGGGACAGCACAAGAGACCCAGTACTTC.

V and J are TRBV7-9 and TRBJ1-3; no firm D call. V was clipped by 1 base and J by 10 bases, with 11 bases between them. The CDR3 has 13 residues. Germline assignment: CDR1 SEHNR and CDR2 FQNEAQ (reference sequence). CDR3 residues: CASSLVVEETIYF. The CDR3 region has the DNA TGTGCCAGCAGCTTAGTCGTCGAGGAGACCATATATTTT.

The CDR3 nucleotides read TGTGCCTGGAGTGGACAGGGTACCTATGGCTACACCTTC. This gives the protein CAWSGQGTYGYTF. The rearrangement links TRBV30 to TRBJ1-2; TRBD1 agrees at 7 bases. The germline CDR1 and CDR2 sequences are GTSNPN and SVGIG (reference sequence). The CDR3 sequence is 13 residues long. The trim removed 1 base at V and 4 bases at J, leaving 3 bases unmatched.

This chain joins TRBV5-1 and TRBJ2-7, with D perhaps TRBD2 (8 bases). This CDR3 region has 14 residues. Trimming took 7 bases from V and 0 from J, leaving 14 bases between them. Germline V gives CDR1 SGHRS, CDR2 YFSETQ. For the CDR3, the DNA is TGCGCCAGCCATAGCGGGGACAGCTCCTACGAGCAGTACTTC. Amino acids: CASHSGDSSYEQYF.

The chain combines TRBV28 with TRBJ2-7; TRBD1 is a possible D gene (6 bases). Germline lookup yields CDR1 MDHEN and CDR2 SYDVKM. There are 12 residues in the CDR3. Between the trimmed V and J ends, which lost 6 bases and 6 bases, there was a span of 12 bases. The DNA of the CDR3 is TGTGCCAGCAGGCTCAGGGGTTTCGAGCAGTACTTC. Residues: CASRLRGFEQYF. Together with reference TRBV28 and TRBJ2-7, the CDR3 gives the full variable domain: DVKVTQSSRYLVKRTGEKVFLECVQDMDHENMFWYRQDPGLGLRLIYFSYDVKMKEKGDIPEGYSVSREKKERFSLILESASTNQTSMYLCASRLRGFEQYFGPGTRLTVT.

The CDR3 DNA reads as TGTGCCAGCAGCCTGTTCACAGATACGCAGTATTTT. It is translated as CASSLFTDTQYF. The chain is built from TRBV11-2 and TRBJ2-3; D is undetermined. The CDR3 contains 12 residues. Trimming shortened V by 5 bases and J by 2 bases, and 5 bases separated the two germline ends. CDR1 and CDR2 (germline): SGHAT, FQNNGV.

CDR3: CASSQVAPGTEKLFF. CDR3 bases: TGCGCCAGCAGCCAAGTGGCCCCGGGGACCGAAAAACTGTTTTTT. The chain joins TRBV4-1 to TRBJ1-4; a possible D gene is TRBD1 (5 bases). The CDR3 loop spans 15 amino acids. The ends were cut back, 1 base at V and 8 bases at J, with 14 bases in the middle. CDR1 and CDR2 (germline): MGHRA, YSYEKL.

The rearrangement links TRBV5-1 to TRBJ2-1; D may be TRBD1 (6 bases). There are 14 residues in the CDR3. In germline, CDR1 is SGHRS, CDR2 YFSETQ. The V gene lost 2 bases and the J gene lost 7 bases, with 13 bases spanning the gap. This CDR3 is CASSFAPGANEQFF. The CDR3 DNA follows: TGCGCCAGCAGCTTTGCCCCAGGGGCAAATGAGCAGTTCTTC.

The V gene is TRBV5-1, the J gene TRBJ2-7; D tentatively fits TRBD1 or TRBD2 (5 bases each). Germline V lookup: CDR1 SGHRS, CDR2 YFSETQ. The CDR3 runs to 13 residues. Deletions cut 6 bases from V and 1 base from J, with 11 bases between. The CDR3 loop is CASTGTLSYEQYF. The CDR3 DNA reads TGCGCCAGCACCGGGACGCTGTCCTACGAGCAGTACTTC.

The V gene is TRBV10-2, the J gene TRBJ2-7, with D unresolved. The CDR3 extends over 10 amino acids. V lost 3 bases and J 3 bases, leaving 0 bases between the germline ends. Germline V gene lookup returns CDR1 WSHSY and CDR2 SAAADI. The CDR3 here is CASSDYEQYF. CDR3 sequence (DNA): TGCGCCAGCAGTGACTACGAGCAGTACTTC.

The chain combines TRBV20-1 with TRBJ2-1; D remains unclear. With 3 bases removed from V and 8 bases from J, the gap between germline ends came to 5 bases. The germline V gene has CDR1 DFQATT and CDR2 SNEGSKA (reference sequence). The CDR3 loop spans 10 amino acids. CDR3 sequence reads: CSASGDEQFF. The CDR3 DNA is TGCAGTGCTAGTGGGGATGAGCAGTTCTTC.

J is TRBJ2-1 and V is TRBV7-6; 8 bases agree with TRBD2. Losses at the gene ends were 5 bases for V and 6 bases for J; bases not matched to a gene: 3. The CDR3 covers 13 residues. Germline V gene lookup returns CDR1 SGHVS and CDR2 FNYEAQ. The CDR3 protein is CASSLGLANEQFF. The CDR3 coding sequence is TGTGCCAGCAGCCTAGGACTAGCCAATGAGCAGTTCTTC.

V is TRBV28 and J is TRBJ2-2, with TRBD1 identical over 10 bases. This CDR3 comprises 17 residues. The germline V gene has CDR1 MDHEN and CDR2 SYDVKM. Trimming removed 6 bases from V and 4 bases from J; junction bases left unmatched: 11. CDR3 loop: CASSRLLGQGVTGELFF. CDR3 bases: TGTGCCAGCAGCCGGCTCCTCGGACAGGGGGTCACCGGGGAGCTGTTTTTT.

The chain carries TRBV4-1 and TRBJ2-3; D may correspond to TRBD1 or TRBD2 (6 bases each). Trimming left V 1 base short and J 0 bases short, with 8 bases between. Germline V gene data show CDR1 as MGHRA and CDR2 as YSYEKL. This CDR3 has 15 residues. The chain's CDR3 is CASSQGGASTDTQYF. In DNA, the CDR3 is TGCGCCAGCAGCCAAGGGGGGGCAAGCACAGATACGCAGTATTTT.

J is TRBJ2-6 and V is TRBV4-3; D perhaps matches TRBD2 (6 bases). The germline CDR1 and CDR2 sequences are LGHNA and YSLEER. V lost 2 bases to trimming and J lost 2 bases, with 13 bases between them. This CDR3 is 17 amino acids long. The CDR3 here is CASSQRAGRTGANVLTF. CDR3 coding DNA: TGCGCCAGCAGCCAAAGGGCAGGGAGGACTGGGGCCAACGTCCTGACTTTC.

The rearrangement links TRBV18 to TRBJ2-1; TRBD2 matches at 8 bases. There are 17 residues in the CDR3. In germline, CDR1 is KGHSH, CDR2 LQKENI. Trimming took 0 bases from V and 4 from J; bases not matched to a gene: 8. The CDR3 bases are TGTGCCAGCTCACCACCTTCACTAGCGGCGATATACAATGAGCAGTTCTTC. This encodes CASSPPSLAAIYNEQFF.

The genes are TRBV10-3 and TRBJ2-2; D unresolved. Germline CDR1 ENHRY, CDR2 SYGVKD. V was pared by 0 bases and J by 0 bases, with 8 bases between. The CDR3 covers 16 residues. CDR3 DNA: TGTGCCATCAGTGAGTCTGAAGCCCCGAACACCGGGGAGCTGTTTTTT. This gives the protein CAISESEAPNTGELFF.